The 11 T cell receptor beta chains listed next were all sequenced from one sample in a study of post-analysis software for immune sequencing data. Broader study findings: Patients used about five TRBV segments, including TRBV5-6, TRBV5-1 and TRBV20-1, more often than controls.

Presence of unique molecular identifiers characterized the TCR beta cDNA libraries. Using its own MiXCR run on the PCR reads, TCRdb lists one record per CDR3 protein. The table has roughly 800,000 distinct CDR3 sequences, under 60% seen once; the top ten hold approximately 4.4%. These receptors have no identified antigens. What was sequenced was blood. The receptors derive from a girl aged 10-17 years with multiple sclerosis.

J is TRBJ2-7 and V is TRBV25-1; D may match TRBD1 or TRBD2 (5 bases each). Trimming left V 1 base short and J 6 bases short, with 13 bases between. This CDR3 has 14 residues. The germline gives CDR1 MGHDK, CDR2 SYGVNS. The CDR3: CASSESPWGREQYF. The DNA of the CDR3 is TGTGCCAGCAGTGAATCCCCGTGGGGACGCGAGCAGTACTTC.

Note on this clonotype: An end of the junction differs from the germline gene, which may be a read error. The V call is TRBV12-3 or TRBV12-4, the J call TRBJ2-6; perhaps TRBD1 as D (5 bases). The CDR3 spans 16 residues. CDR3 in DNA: TGTGCCAGCACCGAGGACAACCACTCTGGGGCCAACGTCCGGACTTTC. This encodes CASTEDNHSGANVRTF.

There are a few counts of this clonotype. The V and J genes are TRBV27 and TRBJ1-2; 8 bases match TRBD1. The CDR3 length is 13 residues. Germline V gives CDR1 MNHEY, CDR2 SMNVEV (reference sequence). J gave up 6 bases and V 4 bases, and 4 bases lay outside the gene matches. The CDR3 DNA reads TGTGCCAGCAGTTCAGGGGGCGCCAATGGCTACACCTTC. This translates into CASSSGGANGYTF.

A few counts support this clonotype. CDR3 region: CASSQGTSGAVGQYF. Written as DNA, the CDR3 is TGTGCCAGCAGCCAGGGGACTAGCGGGGCCGTAGGGCAGTACTTC. The chain couples TRBV6-5 to TRBJ2-5, with 13 bases fitting TRBD2. The CDR3 consists of 15 residues. Per the germline V gene, CDR1 is MNHEY and CDR2 is SVGAGI. V shed 6 bases, J shed 11 bases, and the junction held 12 bases outside the gene matches.

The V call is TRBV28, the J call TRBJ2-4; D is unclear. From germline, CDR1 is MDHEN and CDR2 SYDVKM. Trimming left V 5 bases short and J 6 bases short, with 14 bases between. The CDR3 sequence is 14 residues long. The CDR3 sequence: CASSPPEFPNIQYF. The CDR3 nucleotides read TGTGCCAGCAGTCCCCCCGAGTTTCCAAACATTCAGTACTTC. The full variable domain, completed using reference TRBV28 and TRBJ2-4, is DVKVTQSSRYLVKRTGEKVFLECVQDMDHENMFWYRQDPGLGLRLIYFSYDVKMKEKGDIPEGYSVSREKKERFSLILESASTNQTSMYLCASSPPEFPNIQYFGAGTRLSVL.

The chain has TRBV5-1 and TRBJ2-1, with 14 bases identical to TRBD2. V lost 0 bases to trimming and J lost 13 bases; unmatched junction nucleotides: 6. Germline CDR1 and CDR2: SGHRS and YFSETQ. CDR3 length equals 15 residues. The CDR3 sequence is CASSLGGLAGETQFF. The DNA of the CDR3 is TGCGCCAGCAGCTTGGGGGGACTAGCGGGAGAGACCCAGTTCTTC.

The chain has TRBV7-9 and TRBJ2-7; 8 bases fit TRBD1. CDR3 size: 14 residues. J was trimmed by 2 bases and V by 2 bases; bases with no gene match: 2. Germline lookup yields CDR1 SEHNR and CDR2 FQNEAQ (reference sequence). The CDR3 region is CASSLQGAAYEQYF. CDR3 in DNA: TGTGCCAGCAGCTTACAGGGGGCGGCCTACGAGCAGTACTTC.

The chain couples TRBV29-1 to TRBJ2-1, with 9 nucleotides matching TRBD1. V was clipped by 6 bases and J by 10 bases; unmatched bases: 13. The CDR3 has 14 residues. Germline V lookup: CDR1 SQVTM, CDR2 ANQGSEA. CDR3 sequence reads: CSVRDRVTTREQFF. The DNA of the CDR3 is TGCAGCGTGAGGGACAGGGTGACTACCCGAGAGCAGTTCTTC.

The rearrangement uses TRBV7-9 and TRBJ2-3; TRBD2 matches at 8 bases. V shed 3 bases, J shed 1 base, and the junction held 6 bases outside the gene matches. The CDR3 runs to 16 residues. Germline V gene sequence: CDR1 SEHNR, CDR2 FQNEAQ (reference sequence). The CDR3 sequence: CASSFRRGLGTDTQYF. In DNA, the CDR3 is TGTGCCAGCAGCTTCAGGAGGGGACTAGGCACAGATACGCAGTATTTT.

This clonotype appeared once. The CDR3, as DNA: TGCAGTGCTGTTAAAGCGGGGTTACCCTACGAGCAGTACTTC. It yields the protein CSAVKAGLPYEQYF. The chain carries TRBV20-1 and TRBJ2-7, with 7 bases fitting TRBD2. CDR1 and CDR2 (germline): DFQATT, SNEGSKA (reference sequence). The CDR3 has 14 residues. V shed 5 bases, J shed 2 bases, and the junction held 9 bases outside the gene matches.

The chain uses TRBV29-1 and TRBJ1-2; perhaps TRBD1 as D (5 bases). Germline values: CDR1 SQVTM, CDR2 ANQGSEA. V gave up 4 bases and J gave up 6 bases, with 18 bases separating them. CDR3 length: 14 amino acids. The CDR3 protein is CSVGPPRAGHGYTF. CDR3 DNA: TGCAGCGTTGGGCCCCCCAGGGCCGGCCATGGCTACACCTTC.